Following are 23 T cell receptor beta chains from one sample sequenced in a study of technical replicates of blood from several donors. Method: immunoSEQ multiplex PCR; TCRdb's copy keeps in-frame clones and lacks some. This sample has under 100,000 clones, with about 95% found just once. The sample was T cells isolated from PBMCs. These receptors came from a human donor in good health.

This clone was seen more than once but under ten times. V usage is TRBV28 and J usage is TRBJ2-5, with D uncertain. The length of the CDR3 is 11 residues. Between the trimmed V and J ends, which lost 7 bases and 2 bases, there was a span of 5 bases. Per the germline V gene, CDR1 is MDHEN and CDR2 is SYDVKM. The CDR3 spells CASIGQETQYF. CDR3 in DNA: TGTGCCAGCATCGGTCAAGAGACCCAGTACTTC.

The chain links TRBV9 to TRBJ2-1, with a tentative D call TRBD2 (5 bases). V dropped 3 bases and J dropped 5 bases, with 6 bases sitting between them. There are 12 residues in the CDR3. Germline CDR1 SGDLS, CDR2 YYNGEE. The CDR3 region is CASSGTHNEQFF. DNA of the CDR3: TGTGCCAGCAGCGGGACTCACAATGAGCAGTTCTTC. Full variable domain (remainder filled in from reference TRBV9 and TRBJ2-1): DSGVTQTPKHLITATGQRVTLRCSPRSGDLSVYWYQQSLDQGLQFLIQYYNGEERAKGNILERFSAQQFPDLHSELNLSSLELGDSALYFCASSGTHNEQFFGPGTRLTVL.

Written as DNA, the CDR3 is TGCGCCAGCAGTGCCACCCTCAGGGATACGCAGTATTTT. This translates into CASSATLRDTQYF. The V gene is TRBV10-2, the J gene TRBJ2-3; D is unresolved. CDR1 and CDR2 from the germline V gene are WSHSY and SAAADI. CDR3 length: 13 residues. Between the trimmed V and J ends, which lost 4 bases and 6 bases, there was a span of 11 bases.

The V gene is TRBV18, the J gene TRBJ1-5; the match to TRBD1 covers 7 bases. Germline lookup yields CDR1 KGHSH and CDR2 LQKENI. Trimming cost V 4 bases and J 7 bases; bases outside gene matches: 4. The CDR3 has 13 residues. The CDR3 nucleotides read TGTGCCAGCTCACTGACAGGGAACCAGCCCCAGCATTTT. It specifies CASSLTGNQPQHF.

The rearrangement joins TRBV4-3 to TRBJ2-3; the D is unclear. V was pared by 0 bases and J by 0 bases, with 10 bases between. Per germline, CDR1 LGHNA and CDR2 YSLEER. The CDR3 covers 16 residues. CDR3 loop: CASSQDLDSSTDTQYF. The CDR3 DNA is TGCGCCAGCAGCCAAGATTTAGATTCTAGCACAGATACGCAGTATTTT.

The chain employs TRBV5-1 and TRBJ2-7; possibly TRBD2 for D (6 bases). Germline assignment: CDR1 SGHRS and CDR2 YFSETQ. CDR3 length: 14 residues. Trimming pared 2 bases from V and 3 bases from J, leaving 12 bases between. The CDR3, as DNA: TGCGCCAGCAGCTTCAGGACTAATATCTACGAGCAGTACTTC. Residues: CASSFRTNIYEQYF.

As DNA, the CDR3 is TGTGCCAGCAGCTACAGCCTTACTAGCGGGGGTTACACAGATACGCAGTATTTT. Its translation: CASSYSLTSGGYTDTQYF. The chain employs TRBV7-2 and TRBJ2-3; 11 bases are a match to TRBD2. Germline assignment: CDR1 SGHTA and CDR2 FQGNSA. The V and J ends lost 4 bases and 2 bases, in that order; junction bases with no gene match: 11. This CDR3 comprises 18 residues.

The J gene is TRBJ2-2, the V gene TRBV19; 8 bases are a match to TRBD1. Germline V gene data show CDR1 as LNHDA and CDR2 as SQIVND (reference sequence). This CDR3 is 17 amino acids long. V lost 3 bases, J lost 1 base, and 7 bases stayed unmatched. The CDR3 here is CASSMGQGAWNTGELFF. The CDR3 DNA reads TGTGCCAGTAGTATGGGGCAGGGGGCTTGGAACACCGGGGAGCTGTTTTTT.

CDR3 coding DNA: TGTGCCAGCAGTCCGGGACAGGGAGTAAATCAGCCCCAGCATTTT. Translated, it gives CASSPGQGVNQPQHF. The chain has TRBV27 and TRBJ1-5; TRBD1 aligns across 9 bases. V shed 5 bases and J 4 bases; nucleotides not matched to a gene: 6. The germline gives CDR1 MNHEY, CDR2 SMNVEV (reference sequence). There are 15 residues in the CDR3.

The chain has TRBV9 and TRBJ2-1; D is possibly TRBD2 (6 bases). CDR1 and CDR2 (germline): SGDLS, YYNGEE. With 0 bases removed from V and 4 bases from J, the gap between germline ends came to 14 bases. This CDR3 contains 16 residues. DNA for the CDR3: TGTGCCAGCAGCGTAGAAGGCGGGATAGGGTACAATGAGCAGTTCTTC. Encoded protein: CASSVEGGIGYNEQFF.

V and J are TRBV7-9 and TRBJ1-2, with 7 bases aligning to TRBD1. CDR3 length equals 15 residues. V was clipped by 1 base and J by 5 bases; unmatched bases: 7. Looked up from germline, CDR1 is SEHNR and CDR2 is FQNEAQ (reference sequence). The CDR3 protein is CASSLESGTAYGYTF. The DNA of the CDR3 is TGTGCCAGCAGCTTAGAGTCGGGGACAGCTTATGGCTACACCTTC.

V and J are TRBV27 and TRBJ2-1; 8 bases are a match to TRBD2. From germline, CDR1 is MNHEY and CDR2 SMNVEV (reference sequence). CDR3 length: 20 residues. V shed 0 bases, J shed 0 bases, and the junction held 13 bases outside the gene matches. DNA for the CDR3: TGTGCCAGCAGTTTATCGTCCCCCGTGACTAGCGTTTACTCCTACAATGAGCAGTTCTTC. It codes for CASSLSSPVTSVYSYNEQFF.

This clone has a handful of counts. The CDR3 sequence: CASSFGGYGYTF. Here the CDR3 DNA reads TGTGCCAGCAGTTTCGGGGGATATGGCTACACCTTC. V and J are TRBV28 and TRBJ1-2; D possibly corresponds to TRBD1 (5 bases). CDR1 and CDR2 from the germline V gene are MDHEN and SYDVKM. The CDR3 contains 12 residues. Trimming took 3 bases from V and 5 from J, leaving 7 bases between them.

This chain connects TRBV10-3 to TRBJ2-3, with D possibly TRBD2 on 6 matching bases. Germline CDR1 reads ENHRY; CDR2 reads SYGVKD. There are 15 residues in the CDR3. Trimming took 3 bases from V and 0 from J, leaving 10 bases between them. The DNA of the CDR3 is TGTGCCATCAGTGATTCGGGAGCTAGCACAGATACGCAGTATTTT. Its translation: CAISDSGASTDTQYF.

The chain carries TRBV27 and TRBJ1-2; tentative D call: TRBD1 (5 bases). This CDR3 is 15 amino acids long. Germline V gene data show CDR1 as MNHEY and CDR2 as SMNVEV (reference sequence). With 4 bases removed from V and 2 bases from J, the gap between germline ends came to 14 bases. Here the CDR3 reads CASSSSPPGNYGYTF. CDR3 DNA sequence: TGTGCCAGCAGTTCCTCCCCGCCAGGGAACTATGGCTACACCTTC.

CDR3 in amino acids: CASSSRLEQFF. The CDR3 DNA is TGTGCCAGTAGTTCTAGACTTGAGCAGTTCTTC. The V call is TRBV19, the J call TRBJ2-1; D is ambiguous. This CDR3 spans 11 amino acids. Germline CDR1 LNHDA, CDR2 SQIVND (reference sequence). V was trimmed by 5 bases and J by 9 bases, leaving 8 bases between them. Based on the CDR3 plus reference TRBV19 and TRBJ2-1, the full variable domain is DGGITQSPKYLFRKEGQNVTLSCEQNLNHDAMYWYRQDPGQGLRLIYYSQIVNDFQKGDIAEGYSVSREKKESFPLTVTSAQKNPTAFYLCASSSRLEQFFGPGTRLTVL.

V gene TRBV6-1 combines with J gene TRBJ2-7; no clear D. The CDR3 covers 16 residues. The V and J ends lost 3 bases and 3 bases respectively, with 18 bases between them. Germline CDR1 is MNHNS and CDR2 is SASEGT. In DNA, the CDR3 is TGTGCCAGCAGTGATTGGCAGGCCTCCTCTGGCTACGAGCAGTACTTC. This gives the protein CASSDWQASSGYEQYF.

The chain recombines TRBV6-5 with TRBJ1-1, with D unclear. Trimming took off 0 bases at V and 7 bases at J, with 9 bases between the two ends. The length of the CDR3 is 13 residues. The germline CDR1 and CDR2 sequences are MNHEY and SVGAGI. This CDR3 is CASSYSNLIEAFF. CDR3 coding DNA: TGTGCCAGCAGTTACTCGAACTTGATTGAAGCTTTCTTT.

This clone has only one observation. The rearrangement links TRBV19 to TRBJ2-5; TRBD2 might be the D (5 bases). The CDR3 runs to 15 residues. The V and J ends lost 1 base and 3 bases respectively, with 12 bases between them. Germline V gives CDR1 LNHDA, CDR2 SQIVND (reference sequence). The CDR3 sequence is CASSIGRTPEETQYF. The CDR3 coding sequence is TGTGCCAGTAGTATAGGCCGGACTCCCGAAGAGACCCAGTACTTC.

This clone was seen a handful of times. The chain joins TRBV9 to TRBJ1-1; unclear D gene. Trimming shortened V by 4 bases and J by 7 bases, and 20 bases separated the two germline ends. CDR1 SGDLS and CDR2 YYNGEE come from the germline V gene. The CDR3 covers 15 residues. Written as DNA, the CDR3 is TGTGCCAGCAGCATGAAGCTGAGTGTCCCAAATGAAGCTTTCTTT. Residues: CASSMKLSVPNEAFF.

The V and J genes are TRBV7-2 and TRBJ2-7; D unresolved. Germline V gene sequence: CDR1 SGHTA, CDR2 FQGNSA. Trimming cost V 1 base and J 0 bases, with 4 bases left between them. This CDR3 has 13 amino acids. The CDR3 DNA reads as TGTGCCAGCAGCTTAGACGGCTCCTACGAGCAGTACTTC. This encodes CASSLDGSYEQYF.

The chain links TRBV6-6 to TRBJ1-4; maybe TRBD1 (5 bases). The CDR3 runs 15 residues. Trimming cost V 5 bases and J 2 bases, with 12 bases left between them. The germline gives CDR1 MNHNY, CDR2 SVGAGI (reference sequence). CDR3 protein: CASSPSGNTNEKLFF. The CDR3 DNA follows: TGTGCCAGCAGTCCCTCAGGGAACACTAATGAAAAACTGTTTTTT.

The chain couples TRBV7-2 to TRBJ1-2; no clear D gene. The CDR3 runs to 15 residues. Germline V gene data show CDR1 as SGHTA and CDR2 as FQGNSA. Trimming stripped 5 bases from V and 4 bases from J, with 17 bases between. CDR3 sequence: CASSAAGGDLYGYTF. The CDR3 coding sequence is TGTGCCAGCAGCGCCGCGGGTGGGGATCTCTATGGCTACACCTTC.